This T cell receptor beta chain was sequenced in a study of CXCR3-negative and CXCR3-positive naive CD8 T cells (dated by TCRdb to the late 2010s). Looking at the study overall: In total, about 130 million TRB reads were obtained, or roughly 1.5 +/- 0.3 million reads per library. TRBV-TRBJ cluster analysis included naive subsets from roughly 5 donors and memory cells from 3 donors. Diversity and physicochemical repertoire analyses covered eleven to twelve donors pooled from two independent experiments.

Each CD8+ T cell subset was flow-sorted in triplicate, with about 320,000 cells per subset placed directly into RLT lysis buffer. To keep memory contaminants out, a stringent definition of naive CD8+ T cells was applied: CD45RO-CCR7+CD27+CD95-. Peripheral blood mononuclear cells were isolated from buffy coats using standard density gradient centrifugation. Naive CXCR3-negative and CXCR3-positive CD8+ T cells were flow-sorted using a FACSAria III. Total RNA was extracted from sorted cells with an RNeasy Mini Kit. Sequencing was performed on a NextSeq 550. The Human TCR Profiling Kit (MiLaboratory) was used to make UMI-labeled 5' RACE TRB cDNA libraries. The full amount of extracted RNA was used for cDNA synthesis, and the full amount of resulting cDNA was used for PCR amplification. Libraries were prepared in parallel using an identical number of PCR cycles. Under the source paper's analysis protocol: MIGEC and MiXCR extracted about 53,000 +/- 10,000 unique UMI-labeled TRB cDNA molecules per library, requiring at least two reads per UMI. An average of approximately 40,000 +/- 10,000 functional in-frame TRB CDR3 nucleotide clonotypes without stop codons was found per library. After downsampling to 5000 UMI-labeled TRB molecules per sample, diversity metrics such as normalized Shannon-Wiener and Chao1 were calculated in VDJtools. VDJtools computed clonotype-size-weighted physicochemical properties of the central five CDR3 residues: interaction energy, strength, volume and Kidera factor 4. TCRdb reanalyzed the reads, keeping one entry per CDR3 protein sequence and omitting DNA. None of the V and J calls come from the authors' own analysis; TCRdb made them. Per the sample table, the count is tens of thousands of distinct CDR3 sequences. About 0.57% of the sample goes to the ten largest clones.

CDR1 and CDR2, looked up from the germline V gene, are SGHTA and FQGTGA. The CDR3 runs 15 amino acids, cysteine and phenylalanine included. Only the protein is available. For this clonotype: The target of this receptor is not known.

The paper as a whole reports these results and caveats: Both naive subsets had comparably high repertoire diversity, while memory CD8+ T cells had much lower repertoire diversity. TRBV-TRBJ usage was similar between naive CXCR3-negative and CXCR3-positive cells from the same donor, while memory cells showed distinct patterns. Compared with CXCR3-negative naive cells, CXCR3-positive naive cells had TRB CDR3s with higher hydrophobicity (lower Kidera factor 4), lower energy, and higher strength and volume indices. Freshly isolated PBMCs were used for most assays because CXCR3 expression went down partially after cryopreservation. Because surface CD5, which has been linked to self-reactivity in mice, was comparable between naive subsets, TCR interaction strength was also inferred from TRB CDR3 physicochemical properties.

Rearrangement joined TRBV7-3 to TRBJ2-1. This sequence was found in a human donor in good health. Some clones in this sample may be carry-over from other donors' samples. Sequencing input: naive CXCR3+ CD8+ T cells from blood. This specimen's cell subset or site label, per the study, means: CD45RO-CCR7+CD27+CD95- naive CD8+ T cells expressing CXCR3 (TNR3+). CDR3 protein: CARVSHSLSYNEQFF.